Listed here are 28 T cell receptor beta chains from one sample, sequenced in a study of blood T cell repertoires in COVID-19. The method was immunoSEQ multiplex PCR; TCRdb's version includes in-frame clones alone and lacks a portion of them. The sample consists of approximately 76,000 clones, about 90% of them appearing once. Sequenced input: peripheral blood. Receptors were obtained from a human donor in a cohort sampled during active COVID-19.

This chain links TRBV28 with TRBJ2-5; D is perhaps TRBD2 (5 bases). CDR1 is MDHEN, CDR2 SYDVKM, per germline. The CDR3 has 15 amino acids. Trimming cost V 6 bases and J 1 base, with 15 bases left between them. The CDR3 bases are TGTGCCAGCAGCCTCCTCACTAGGGCCCAAGAGACCCAGTACTTC. Encoded protein: CASSLLTRAQETQYF.

The chain combines TRBV5-6 with TRBJ1-4; 7 nucleotides agree with TRBD1. The junction had 7 bases not matched to a gene; V was cut back by 1 base and J by 7 bases. The CDR3 length is 15 residues. CDR1 is SGHDT, CDR2 YYEEEE, per germline. The DNA of the CDR3 is TGTGCCAGCAGCTTGTGGAGGGGGCGGAGTGAAAAACTGTTTTTT. This gives the protein CASSLWRGRSEKLFF.

Comments on this clone: The sample contains more than one DNA sequence encoding this CDR3. This CDR3 is CASSLGQGTQLGGYTF. The CDR3 DNA follows: TGTGCCAGCAGCCTTGGGCAGGGGACACAGTTGGGAGGCTACACCTTC. This chain uses TRBV28 with TRBJ1-2, with a possible D match to TRBD1 (6 bases). Germline CDR1 reads MDHEN; CDR2 reads SYDVKM. V was clipped by 6 bases and J by 8 bases, with 25 bases between them. The CDR3 is made up of 16 amino acids.

J is TRBJ1-2 and V is TRBV7-2; D is perhaps TRBD1 (6 bases). The CDR3 loop spans 15 amino acids. The V and J ends lost 4 bases and 0 bases respectively, with 12 bases between them. Per germline, CDR1 SGHTA and CDR2 FQGNSA. CDR3 in DNA: TGTGCCAGCAGCTCACAACAGGGTGCTAACTATGGCTACACCTTC. Protein product: CASSSQQGANYGYTF.

The chain combines TRBV24-1 with TRBJ2-5, with TRBD2 matching over 8 bases. The V gene end was trimmed by 2 bases and the J gene end by 9 bases; junction bases not matched to a gene: 7. The CDR3 runs to 14 residues. In germline, CDR1 is KGHDR, CDR2 SFDVKD. CDR3 protein: CATSDSGTRGSQYF. The CDR3 DNA reads as TGTGCCACCAGTGATTCCGGGACTAGAGGGTCCCAGTACTTC.

This clone is a singleton in its sample. The chain recombines TRBV11-2 with TRBJ2-7; TRBD1 agrees at 12 bases. Germline V gives CDR1 SGHAT, CDR2 FQNNGV. Trimming at V came to 5 bases and at J to 6 bases, leaving 14 bases not matched to a gene. This CDR3 is built from 17 residues. The DNA for the CDR3 is TGTGCCAGCAGCCTTTTCCCGCAGGGGGACAGGGGGCGCGAGCAGTACTTC. This sequence encodes CASSLFPQGDRGREQYF. The complete variable domain, with remaining parts taken from reference TRBV11-2 and TRBJ2-7, reads EAGVAQSPRYKIIEKRQSVAFWCNPISGHATLYWYQQILGQGPKLLIQFQNNGVVDDSQLPKDRFSAERLKGVDSTLKIQPAKLEDSAVYLCASSLFPQGDRGREQYFGPGTRLTVT.

This chain links TRBV25-1 with TRBJ2-7; 12 bases align to TRBD1. V dropped 8 bases and J dropped 6; count of bases not matched to a gene: 8. This CDR3 is 14 amino acids long. Germline lookup yields CDR1 MGHDK and CDR2 SYGVNS. The CDR3 DNA is TGTGCCAGCGACCCGGGACAGGGGGCAAGCGAGCAGTACTTC. Encoded protein: CASDPGQGASEQYF.

J is TRBJ2-2 and V is TRBV7-2; 9 bases line up with TRBD2. The junction had 14 bases not matched to a gene; V was cut back by 7 bases and J by 5 bases. This CDR3 contains 17 residues. Germline values: CDR1 SGHTA, CDR2 FQGNSA. DNA for the CDR3: TGTGCCAGCACAAAGGTTGCTAGCGGGGTGGGGACCGGGGAGCTGTTTTTT. It translates to CASTKVASGVGTGELFF.

The chain links TRBV11-2 to TRBJ2-1; TRBD2 might be the D (5 bases). Deletions cut 5 bases from V and 8 bases from J, with 25 bases between. Germline CDR1 SGHAT, CDR2 FQNNGV. The CDR3 is 17 amino acids. CDR3 nucleotide sequence: TGTGCCAGCAGCCCCCTCACCTACGGAGGTAGAAACGATGAGCAGTTCTTC. Its protein product is CASSPLTYGGRNDEQFF.

The V and J genes are TRBV11-2 and TRBJ1-2; 10 positions match TRBD1. The CDR3 is 16 residues long. Germline V gene lookup returns CDR1 SGHAT and CDR2 FQNNGV. J was trimmed by 8 bases and V by 4 bases; bases with no gene match: 13. CDR3 nucleotide sequence: TGTGCCAGCAGCTCCGGGAGGGGGACAGGGGTTTTCGGCTACACCTTC. This translates into CASSSGRGTGVFGYTF.

The chain is built from TRBV9 and TRBJ1-2, with D possibly TRBD1 on 5 matching bases. This CDR3 is 12 amino acids long. V dropped 4 bases and J dropped 10 bases, with 14 bases sitting between them. Per germline, CDR1 SGDLS and CDR2 YYNGEE. The CDR3 sequence: CASSSGTAIYTF. CDR3 sequence (DNA): TGTGCCAGCAGCTCCGGGACTGCTATCTACACCTTC. Based on the CDR3 plus reference TRBV9 and TRBJ1-2, the full variable domain is DSGVTQTPKHLITATGQRVTLRCSPRSGDLSVYWYQQSLDQGLQFLIQYYNGEERAKGNILERFSAQQFPDLHSELNLSSLELGDSALYFCASSSGTAIYTFGSGTRLTVV.

The rearrangement joins TRBV6-5 to TRBJ2-7; 10 bases are a match to TRBD1. Looked up from germline, CDR1 is MNHEY and CDR2 is SVGAGI. With V trimmed by 10 bases and J by 1 base, 10 bases remained unmatched. This CDR3 contains 15 residues. CDR3 region: CATSLGTGVSYEQYF. The CDR3 DNA is TGTGCCACCTCACTTGGGACAGGGGTTTCCTACGAGCAGTACTTC.

The chain recombines TRBV5-4 with TRBJ2-3, with TRBD2 as a possible D gene (5 bases). The V gene lost 5 bases and the J gene lost 1 base, with 14 bases spanning the gap. This CDR3 region has 15 residues. Per germline, CDR1 SGHNT and CDR2 YYREEE (reference sequence). The CDR3 sequence is CASSLRTPGTDTQYF. The CDR3 coding sequence is TGTGCCAGCAGTCTGAGGACTCCGGGCACAGATACGCAGTATTTT.

V and J are TRBV5-1 and TRBJ1-1, with D perhaps matching TRBD1 (6 bases). The CDR3 sequence is 13 residues long. Per germline, CDR1 SGHRS and CDR2 YFSETQ. V lost 3 bases, J lost 3 bases, and 9 bases lay in between. The CDR3 bases are TGCGCCAGCAGCTCCGGACAGCACACTGAAGCTTTCTTT. This codes for CASSSGQHTEAFF.

The CDR3 loop reads CASSTYNRVNEKLFF. The DNA for the CDR3 is TGTGCCAGTAGTACCTACAACAGGGTTAATGAAAAACTGTTTTTT. The chain couples TRBV19 to TRBJ1-4; the D gene is possibly TRBD1 (6 bases). CDR1 and CDR2 from the germline V gene are LNHDA and SQIVND (reference sequence). The CDR3 spans 15 residues. With 4 bases removed from V and 4 bases from J, the gap between germline ends came to 13 bases.

V gene TRBV11-2 combines with J gene TRBJ1-5, with D possibly being TRBD1 (6 bases). The ends were cut back, 1 base at V and 0 bases at J, with 13 bases in the middle. From germline, CDR1 is SGHAT and CDR2 FQNNGV. The CDR3 consists of 17 residues. The CDR3 protein is CASSLGKQGYSNQPQHF. The CDR3 bases are TGTGCCAGCAGCTTAGGGAAACAGGGCTATAGCAATCAGCCCCAGCATTTT.

The chain couples TRBV27 to TRBJ2-7, with 10 bases lining up with TRBD1. Trimming removed 2 bases from V and 4 bases from J; junction bases left unmatched: 2. The CDR3 is 14 residues long. Germline assignment: CDR1 MNHEY and CDR2 SMNVEV (reference sequence). CDR3 sequence reads: CASSLGQGVYEQYF. The CDR3 nucleotides read TGTGCCAGCAGTTTAGGACAGGGGGTTTACGAGCAGTACTTC.

The V and J genes are TRBV11-1 and TRBJ2-7; TRBD1 aligns across 8 bases. CDR3 length equals 15 residues. Germline V gene sequence: CDR1 SGHAT, CDR2 FQDESV (reference sequence). The junction had 11 bases not matched to a gene; V was cut back by 5 bases and J by 5 bases. The CDR3 nucleotides are TGTGCCAGCAGCCCCCGGACAGGGAGCATCGACGAGCAGTACTTC. It yields the protein CASSPRTGSIDEQYF.

The genes are TRBV4-3 and TRBJ1-5, with 7 bases aligning to TRBD1. The junction had 6 bases not matched to a gene; V was cut back by 3 bases and J by 4 bases. This CDR3 is 15 amino acids long. Germline CDR1 and CDR2: LGHNA and YSLEER. DNA for the CDR3: TGCGCCAGCAGCCACTACTTGACAGGGAATCAGCCCCAGCATTTT. It is translated as CASSHYLTGNQPQHF.

CDR3 DNA sequence: TGTGCCAGCAGTTACTCGAGCCCGACTTACGGGGAGCAGTTCTTC. As protein: CASSYSSPTYGEQFF. The chain recombines TRBV6-6 with TRBJ2-1; D remains unclear. CDR3 length equals 15 residues. V shed 0 bases and J shed 10 bases, with 16 bases lying between them. Germline V CDR1 and CDR2: MNHNY, SVGAGI (reference sequence).

CDR3 DNA: TGCAGCGTTGAAGGGGGCAGGTTCGGACCCCACGAGCAGTACTTC. Amino acids: CSVEGGRFGPHEQYF. The rearrangement joins TRBV29-1 to TRBJ2-7; tentative D call: TRBD1 (5 bases). Germline CDR1 SQVTM, CDR2 ANQGSEA. The CDR3 is 15 amino acids. Trimming took 1 base from V and 5 from J, leaving 18 bases between them.

V and J are TRBV19 and TRBJ2-7, with 8 positions matching TRBD2. The CDR3 totals 11 residues. Germline values: CDR1 LNHDA, CDR2 SQIVND (reference sequence). Germline trimming cut 8 bases from V and 4 bases from J; bases unmatched to any gene: 1. The CDR3 DNA reads as TGTGCCAGTGCGGGGGGATACGAGCAGTACTTC. Translated, it gives CASAGGYEQYF.

This chain connects TRBV3-1 (or the pseudogene TRBV3-2) to TRBJ1-1; no firm D call. Germline V CDR1 and CDR2: LGHDT, YNNKEL (reference sequence). The V and J ends lost 3 bases and 4 bases respectively, with 9 bases between them. This CDR3 has 13 residues. CDR3 nucleotides: TGTGCCAGCAGCCATGAGCCGTTCACTGAAGCTTTCTTT. This sequence encodes CASSHEPFTEAFF.

The V gene is TRBV28, the J gene TRBJ2-7, with TRBD1 identical over 7 bases. V lost 5 bases and J lost 5; bases outside the gene matches: 9. This CDR3 has 14 residues. CDR1 and CDR2 (germline): MDHEN, SYDVKM. CDR3 region: CASSPPTGWDEQYF. CDR3 coding DNA: TGTGCCAGCAGTCCCCCGACAGGGTGGGACGAGCAGTACTTC. Full variable domain (remainder filled in from reference TRBV28 and TRBJ2-7): DVKVTQSSRYLVKRTGEKVFLECVQDMDHENMFWYRQDPGLGLRLIYFSYDVKMKEKGDIPEGYSVSREKKERFSLILESASTNQTSMYLCASSPPTGWDEQYFGPGTRLTVT.

The chain joins TRBV6-1 to TRBJ1-4; a weak D match, TRBD1 (6 bases). The V and J ends lost 0 bases and 5 bases respectively, with 10 bases between them. Germline assignment: CDR1 MNHNS and CDR2 SASEGT. This CDR3 contains 15 residues. CDR3 in DNA: TGTGCCAGCAGTGAAGCGAGAGGACAGAATGAAAAACTGTTTTTT. This translates into CASSEARGQNEKLFF.

This sequence joins TRBV7-2 and TRBJ2-7; weak D call: TRBD2 (5 bases). Between the trimmed V and J ends, which lost 4 bases and 6 bases, there was a span of 16 bases. The germline gives CDR1 SGHTA, CDR2 FQGNSA. This CDR3 region has 14 residues. The CDR3 is CASSSTTGAGEQYF. The CDR3, as DNA: TGTGCCAGCAGCTCCACGACCGGTGCGGGCGAGCAGTACTTC.

The chain uses TRBV4-1 and TRBJ1-1; TRBD1 is a possible D gene (5 bases). The germline V gene has CDR1 MGHRA and CDR2 YSYEKL. V lost 1 base and J 1 base, leaving 10 bases between the germline ends. The CDR3 is made up of 15 amino acids. This chain's CDR3 is CASSQVTVRNTEAFF. The CDR3 DNA is TGCGCCAGCAGCCAAGTGACAGTACGGAACACTGAAGCTTTCTTT.

The chain is built from TRBV9 and TRBJ2-7, with D possibly being TRBD2 (6 bases). V lost 0 bases and J 2 bases, leaving 15 bases between the germline ends. CDR1 and CDR2 (germline): SGDLS, YYNGEE. The CDR3 is 16 residues long. CDR3 bases: TGTGCCAGCAGCGTAGGACCCGGGGGTGACACCTACGAGCAGTACTTC. Encoded protein: CASSVGPGGDTYEQYF.